This entry concerns a single T cell receptor (beta chain). This clone was detected once. What antigen it recognizes has not been identified. No base qualities exist here, and no much larger clone lies one base off it. The cohort was made up of roughly 670 healthy bone marrow donors. At the time of sampling, every cohort member was nominally healthy, though immune exposures that went unrecorded were likely present. The donor was CMV seropositive and was included in the group of almost 300 seropositive cohort members. A peripheral blood sample was provided by each donor, and peripheral blood mononuclear cells were used for TCR beta sequencing. Genomic DNA extraction from the blood cell samples was performed with the Qiagen DNeasy Blood Extraction Kit. Receptor amplification or capture employed the immunoSEQ multiplex PCR assay. For the multiplex PCR, a mixture combining 60 forward primers for TCR Vbeta segments and 13 reverse primers for TCR Jbeta segments was used. The CDR3 region of rearranged TCR beta genes was amplified from genomic DNA with a multiplex PCR assay. On the Illumina HiSeq System, the amplified TCR beta libraries were sequenced as 87-base-pair reads. Per the authors' processing: A later analysis tallied 75 million to 95 million unique TCR beta chains across the 666 repertoires, and about 10 million of those chains were shared by two or more donors. To remove PCR and sequencing errors, raw reads were error-corrected and collapsed into unique sequences using a nearest-neighbor algorithm that merged closely related sequences. Alignment of CDR3 sequences to IMGT reference sequences was used to assign V, D and J gene segments. For a sequence to be retained, a match of at least six nucleotides to both a V gene segment and a J gene segment was required. A rearrangement counted as productive if the CDR3 had no stop codons and remained in frame with V and J, and every other rearrangement counted as non-productive. CDR3 was defined according to IMGT convention as the region running from the second conserved V-encoded cysteine to the conserved J-encoded phenylalanine. Sequences without an unambiguous match to a single V gene segment were excluded from the earlier analysis of about 640 of the donors. An earlier analysis of just under 600 of the donors called V segments functional above 56.7% productive rearrangements and segregating when the between-donor standard deviation exceeded 5%. A statistical classification framework was developed to diagnose cytomegalovirus status using the catalog of TCR beta chain sequences. In a later analysis, TCR nucleotide sequences were compared against IMGT/GENE-DB human TR gene sequences so that V and J genes could be assigned. In a later analysis, CDR3 sequences and most-parsimonious VDJ recombination scenarios were assigned using the TCRdist pipeline. A later analysis defined each TCR beta chain by its CDR3 amino acid sequence plus V-gene family, and excluded reads lacking a unique V-gene family. As a way to deal with suspected cross-contamination and a sequencing artifact, a later analysis dropped 450 to 600 nucleotide sequences that were highly shared and had low generation probability. For each public chain, a later analysis derived a clonal expansion index from normalized ranks of inferred template counts within each repertoire. Generation probabilities in a later analysis came from a VDJ recombination model fitted to out-of-frame rearrangements, and those results were checked against IGoR. In a later analysis, hypergeometric tests were used to score TCR-TCR, TCR-HLA and TCR-CMV co-occurrence, with a repertoire-size bias correction applied to TCR pairs. To estimate false discovery rates, a later analysis permuted the HLA or CMV assignments 20 times. In a later analysis, co-occurring TCRs were grouped using DBSCAN, and TCRdist sequence similarity was added for clustering within HLA-allele-positive subsets. Co-occurrence clustering excluded repertoires with fewer than 30,000 or more than 120,000 public chains, plus five with anomalous nucleotide sharing. TCRdb provides this immuneACCESS table in a form limited to in-frame rearrangements. Some clones are lacking; in checked studies, under half of them reflect an unresolved V gene, and why the rest are absent is not known. For V, J and clone size, that table is used; D and trimming come from the DNA. The sample contains some 150,000 clones, 82% of them found a single time. Of the sample, roughly 10% is held by the ten largest clones.

After removal of 7 bases from V and 2 bases from J, the junction retains 6 bases not matched to a gene. The germline V gene sets CDR1 to SGHVS and CDR2 to FNYEAQ. Spanning cysteine to phenylalanine, the CDR3 consists of 14 amino acids. Only the CDR3 part of the read is kept: 42 bases, read in frame from the first base. This specimen belongs to a study of cytomegalovirus exposure and HLA in healthy donors (dated by TCRdb to 2017 to 2019). With regard to the full study: According to an earlier analysis of 587 of the donors, some 180 million T cells yielded 95 million to 140 million unique TCR beta sequences and about 300 Gb of sequence data. An early release covering 550 to 700 HLA-typed donors comprised about 300 gigabases of sequencing data and around 85 million unique TCR sequences. The genetic ancestry cluster associated with self-reported Caucasian donors included over 80% of the 398 genotyped donors. The study aimed to test whether cataloging public T cell receptors could reveal signatures of past pathogen exposure. The study profiled the T cell repertoires of around 700 subjects by immunosequencing and related them to cytomegalovirus serostatus. Along with the roughly 700-subject first cohort, a separate validation cohort of approximately 110 different subjects was used. The study combined high-throughput TCR immunosequencing, statistical association of individual TCRs with disease status, and machine learning to predict cytomegalovirus infection status. A later analysis re-analyzed previously published TCR beta repertoires from roughly 630 donors and added high-resolution HLA genotyping to study TCR occurrence patterns. The later analysis used no new phenotypic data to find candidate immune exposures, relying instead on TCR beta sequences and their occurrence across donors. In an earlier analysis of 550 to 700 of the donors, high-throughput TCR beta sequencing was used to judge whether each TCR beta V gene segment behaved as functional or pseudogenic. Donor age, sex, ethnicity and CMV serostatus were compiled alongside the repertoire data. In a later genetic analysis, genome-wide SNP genotypes for 398 of the 666 donors were used, and that subset was treated as a discovery cohort. All discovery cohort repertoires had been generated on a single sequencing platform. Both class I and class II loci were covered by HLA typing, at four-digit resolution. The number of typed donors differed by locus: about 620-640 for A, B, C, DRB1 and DQB1; some 540 for DQA1; 606 for DPA1; and around 490 for DPB1. A few DR-DQ haplotypes were handled as single units for association and clustering because linkage in the cohort was strong. Across 398 genotyped donors of the cohort, an average of approximately 220,000 unique TCR beta nucleotide sequences per donor were sequenced, and roughly a sixth of those sequences were non-productive. Study-wide findings and limitations: The earlier analysis of approximately 560 of the donors excluded approximately 15 rarely observed V segments, including chromosome 9 orphons, because counts were too low. At a false discovery rate of 0.05, a later analysis linked 16,951 TCR beta sequences to specific HLA alleles. In this cohort, only TCR beta chains were sequenced, and detectable features were limited by the absence of alpha or paired-chain data. A total of 150 to 200 TCR beta chains were listed by the study as associated with cytomegalovirus. The authors suggested that the approach could potentially be generalized to other disease states and immunological phenotypes. The only immune exposure information available for the cohort was CMV serostatus. In a later genetic analysis, fewer N-insertions in productive TCRs were reported among donors in an Asian-associated ancestry cluster than the approximately 710-donor mean. Because the 87-base-pair reads could not distinguish some IMGT-functional V segments, including TRBV6-2 and TRBV6-3, those segments were excluded. In a later analysis, most CMV-associated TCR beta chains were found to appear HLA-restricted, with HLA associations seemingly driven largely by CMV exposure. Three of the identified cytomegalovirus-associated TCR beta chains were confirmed in vitro to be specific for cytomegalovirus antigens. In both the original and validation cohorts, the classifier was reported to diagnose cytomegalovirus status with high specificity and sensitivity. In a later analysis, several top co-occurrence clusters were reported to appear linked to parvovirus B19, influenza, CMV and Epstein-Barr virus. Because HLA typing was missing for some donors at each locus, association tests included only the typed subset. Sequencing depth was assumed to be roughly uniform across donors in the presence/absence analyses, though that assumption may not hold. In a later analysis, HLA-associated TCR beta chains were found to be more clonally expanded and to have lower generation probabilities than equally common non-associated chains. Assigning TCR associations to individual alleles was difficult when HLA alleles, especially DR and DQ, strongly co-occurred. An association between a missense DCLRE1C variant and V-gene and J-gene trimming of TCR beta chains was found in a later genetic analysis and replicated in an independent cohort. According to a later analysis, TCR association rates differed among HLA loci, with DRB1 alleles showing the most associated TCRs and HLA-C alleles showing the fewest. An earlier analysis of roughly 570 of the donors showed that most TCR beta V segments appeared in productive rearrangements either about 90% or about 30% of the time, which broadly matched IMGT annotations. Correlated functional status among segregating V segments might reflect linkage disequilibrium, but an unknown experimental factor could not be ruled out. A cluster of highly shared sequence variants was judged likely to represent a technical artifact of the sequencing pipeline. Across donors, most TCR sequences were observed very rarely, whereas some public TCRs were present in many individuals. A further reported finding was that TCR beta sequences accurately predicted the HLA-A and HLA-B alleles for most subjects in the first cohort.

The V and J genes are TRBV7-6 and TRBJ2-5; 8 nucleotides in the junction match TRBD1. Sequencing input: PBMCs. This TCR was recovered from a man aged 50-59 years in good health and CMV-seropositive. The CDR3 in this case is CASKQGQVQETQYF. The DNA is as follows: TGTGCCAGCAAACAGGGACAGGTACAAGAGACCCAGTACTTC.